This T cell receptor (beta chain) is drawn from a study of cytomegalovirus exposure and HLA in healthy donors. Details on this clone: One end of the junction fails to match germline, which may point to a read error.

PCR used 60 Vbeta primers and 13 Jbeta primers. This table comes from immunoSEQ multiplex PCR, and its TCRdb copy is limited to in-frame clones, with some not included. The data hold over 85,000 clones, with roughly 83% observed a single time. This CDR3 has 14 amino acids. The V gene's germline CDR1 is LGHNA and CDR2 YSLEER. This chain links TRBV4-3 with TRBJ2-7; the match to TRBD1 covers 7 bases. Sequenced input: PBMCs. The receptor comes from a man aged 35-49 years in good health and CMV-seronegative. Written as DNA, the CDR3 is TGCGCCAGCAGCCCCCCCTGGGACAGCTACGAGCAGCACTTC. Translation: CASSPPWDSYEQHF.